This TCR beta chain comes out of a study of CD8 T cells in Susac syndrome. TCR beta was sequenced from blood CD8+ and CD4+ T cells. Isolation of CD8+ and CD4+ T cells was performed negatively, whereas enrichment of TEMRA cells was done by FACS. Study results and caveats: The number of individuals included in the study's TCR sequencing and HLA analysis was acknowledged as relatively small.

A quantity of roughly 0.5 to 1 ug RNA underwent reverse transcription using random hexamers. The authors amplified TCR beta CDR3 across 54 Vbeta and 13 Jbeta using immunoSEQ multiplex PCR. One entry per CDR3 protein, called by TCRdb with MiXCR from the immunoSEQ multiplex PCR reads. The sample consists of 330,000 or so distinct CDR3 sequences, approximately 85% of them appearing once. The CDR3 length is 13 residues. CDR1 is MNHEY and CDR2 is SMNVEV in the germline V gene (reference sequence). V was clipped by 8 bases and J by 0 bases, with 9 bases between them. Points on this clonotype: The antigen is unknown.

The TCR originated in a human donor with multiple sclerosis. The sequenced sample was CD8+ T cells from PBMCs. V and J are TRBV27 and TRBJ2-3; no reliable D call. Here the CDR3 reads CASRPYSTDTQYF. The CDR3 region has the DNA TGTGCCAGCCGTCCGTATAGCACAGATACGCAGTATTTT.